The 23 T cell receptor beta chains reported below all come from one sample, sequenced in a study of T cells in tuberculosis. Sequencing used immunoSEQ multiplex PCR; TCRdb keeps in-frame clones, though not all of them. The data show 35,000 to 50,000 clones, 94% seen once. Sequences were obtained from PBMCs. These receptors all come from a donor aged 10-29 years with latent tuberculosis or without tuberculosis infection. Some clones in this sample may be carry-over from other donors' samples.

The CDR3 DNA reads TGTGCCATCAGTGCCAGAAGACTAGCGGGAGTGAACAAGGTAAATGAGCAGTTCTTC. Protein: CAISARRLAGVNKVNEQFF. The J gene is TRBJ2-1, the V gene TRBV10-3, with 12 bases matching TRBD2. The CDR3 is made up of 19 amino acids. Germline V lookup: CDR1 ENHRY, CDR2 SYGVKD. After removal of 4 bases from V and 7 bases from J, the junction contained 17 bases not matched to a gene.

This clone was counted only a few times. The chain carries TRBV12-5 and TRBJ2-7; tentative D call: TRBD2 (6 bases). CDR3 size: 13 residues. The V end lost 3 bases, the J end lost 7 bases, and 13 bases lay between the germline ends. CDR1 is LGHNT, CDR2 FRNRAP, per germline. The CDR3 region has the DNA TGTGCTAGTGGTTTTCATGGGGCGGGGGAGCAGTACTTC. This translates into CASGFHGAGEQYF.

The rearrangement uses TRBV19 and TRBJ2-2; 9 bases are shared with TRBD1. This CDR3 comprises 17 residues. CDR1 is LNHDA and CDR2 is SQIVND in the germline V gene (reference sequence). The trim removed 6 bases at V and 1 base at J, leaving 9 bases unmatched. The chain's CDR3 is CASSSLPGQGNTGELFF. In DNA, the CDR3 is TGTGCCAGTAGCTCTTTGCCGGGACAGGGGAACACCGGGGAGCTGTTTTTT.

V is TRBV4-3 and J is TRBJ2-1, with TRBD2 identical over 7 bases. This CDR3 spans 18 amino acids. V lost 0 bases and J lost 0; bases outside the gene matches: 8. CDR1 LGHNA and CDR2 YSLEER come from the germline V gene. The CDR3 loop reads CASSQDPTSVSSYNEQFF. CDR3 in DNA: TGCGCCAGCAGCCAAGATCCAACTAGCGTCAGCTCCTACAATGAGCAGTTCTTC.

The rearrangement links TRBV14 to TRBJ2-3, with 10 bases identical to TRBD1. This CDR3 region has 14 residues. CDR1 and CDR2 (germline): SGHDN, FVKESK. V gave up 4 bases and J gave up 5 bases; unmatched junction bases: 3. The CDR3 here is CASSLDRGQDTQYF. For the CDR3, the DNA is TGTGCCAGCAGCCTCGACAGGGGGCAAGATACGCAGTATTTT.

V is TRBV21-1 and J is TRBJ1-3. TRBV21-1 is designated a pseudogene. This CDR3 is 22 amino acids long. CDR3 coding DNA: TGTGCCAGCAGCAAAGTAAGGAAAGCGGGGAATGCATCACAGAATTCTGGAAACACCATATATTTT. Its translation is CASSKVRKAGNASQNSGNTIYF.

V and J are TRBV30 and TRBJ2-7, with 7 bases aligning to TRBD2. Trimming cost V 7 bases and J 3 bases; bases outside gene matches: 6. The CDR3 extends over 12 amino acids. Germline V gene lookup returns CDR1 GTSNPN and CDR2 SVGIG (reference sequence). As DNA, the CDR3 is TGTGCCTCTATGAAGCGGGGCTACGAGCAGTACTTC. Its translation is CASMKRGYEQYF.

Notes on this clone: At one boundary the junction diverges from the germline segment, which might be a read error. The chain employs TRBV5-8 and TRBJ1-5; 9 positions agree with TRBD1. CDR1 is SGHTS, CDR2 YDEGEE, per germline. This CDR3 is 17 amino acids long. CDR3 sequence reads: CASSQVTGQGHCQPQHF. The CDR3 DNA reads TGCGCCAGCAGCCAAGTAACAGGACAGGGGCATTGTCAGCCCCAGCATTTT.

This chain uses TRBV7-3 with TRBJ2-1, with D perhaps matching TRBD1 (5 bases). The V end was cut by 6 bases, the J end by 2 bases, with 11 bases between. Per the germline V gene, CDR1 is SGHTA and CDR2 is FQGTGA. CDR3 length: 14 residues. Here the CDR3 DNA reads TGTGCCAGCAGACCACAGGCGACCTACAATGAGCAGTTCTTC. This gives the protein CASRPQATYNEQFF.

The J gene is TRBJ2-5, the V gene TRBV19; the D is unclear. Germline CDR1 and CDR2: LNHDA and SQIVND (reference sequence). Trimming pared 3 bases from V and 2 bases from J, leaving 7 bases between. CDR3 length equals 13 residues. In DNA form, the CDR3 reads TGTGCCAGTAGTATGAAACAGCAAGAGACCCAGTACTTC. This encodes CASSMKQQETQYF.

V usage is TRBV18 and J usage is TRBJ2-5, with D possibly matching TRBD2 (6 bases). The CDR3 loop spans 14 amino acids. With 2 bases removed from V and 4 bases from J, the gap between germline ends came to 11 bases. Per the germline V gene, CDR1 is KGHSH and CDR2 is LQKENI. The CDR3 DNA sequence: TGTGCCAGCTCACCATCTCGGGGGACAGAGACCCAGTACTTC. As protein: CASSPSRGTETQYF.

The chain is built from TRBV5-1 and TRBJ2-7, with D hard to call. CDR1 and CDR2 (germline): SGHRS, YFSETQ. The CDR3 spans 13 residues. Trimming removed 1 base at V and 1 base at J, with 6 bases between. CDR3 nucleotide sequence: TGCGCCAGCAGCTTGCCCTTTTCCTACGAGCAGTACTTC. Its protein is CASSLPFSYEQYF.

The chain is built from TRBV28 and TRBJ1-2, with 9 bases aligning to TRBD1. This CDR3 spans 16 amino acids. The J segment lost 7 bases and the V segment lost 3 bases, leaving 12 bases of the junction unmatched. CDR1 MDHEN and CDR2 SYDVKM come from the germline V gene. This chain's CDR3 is CASSFPADRGGSGYTF. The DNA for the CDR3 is TGTGCCAGCAGTTTTCCAGCGGACAGGGGTGGAAGTGGCTACACCTTC.

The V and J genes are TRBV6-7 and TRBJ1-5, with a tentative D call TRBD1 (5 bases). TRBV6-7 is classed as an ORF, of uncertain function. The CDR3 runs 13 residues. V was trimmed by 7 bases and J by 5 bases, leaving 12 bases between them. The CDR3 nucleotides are TGTGCCAGCACAAAGGGGTTATATCAGCCCCAGCATTTT. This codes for CASTKGLYQPQHF.

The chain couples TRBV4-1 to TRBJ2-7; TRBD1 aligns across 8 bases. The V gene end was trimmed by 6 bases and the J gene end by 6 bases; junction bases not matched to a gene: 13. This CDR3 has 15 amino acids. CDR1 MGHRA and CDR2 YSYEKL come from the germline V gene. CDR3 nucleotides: TGCGCCAGCAGACAGCCCGGGACAGGTTTCAGCGAGCAGTACTTC. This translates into CASRQPGTGFSEQYF.

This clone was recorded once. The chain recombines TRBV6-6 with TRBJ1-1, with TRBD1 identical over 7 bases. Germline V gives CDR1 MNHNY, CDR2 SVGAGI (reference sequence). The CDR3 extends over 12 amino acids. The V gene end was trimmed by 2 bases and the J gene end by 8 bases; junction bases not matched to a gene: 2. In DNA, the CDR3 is TGTGCCAGCAGTTACGCGACAGGGGAAGCTTTCTTT. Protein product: CASSYATGEAFF.

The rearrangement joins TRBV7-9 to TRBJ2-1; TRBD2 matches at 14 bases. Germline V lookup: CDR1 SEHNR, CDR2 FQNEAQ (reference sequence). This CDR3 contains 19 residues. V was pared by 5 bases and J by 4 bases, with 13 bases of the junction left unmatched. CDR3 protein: CASSEGPGLAGESYNEQFF. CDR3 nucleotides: TGTGCCAGCAGCGAAGGACCGGGACTAGCGGGAGAGTCTTACAATGAGCAGTTCTTC.

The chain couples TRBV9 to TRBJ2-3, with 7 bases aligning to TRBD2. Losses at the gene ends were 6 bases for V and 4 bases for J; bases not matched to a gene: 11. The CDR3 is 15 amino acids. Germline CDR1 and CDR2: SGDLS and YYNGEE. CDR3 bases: TGTGCCAGCAACCGGGGAGGGCGAGCTGCAGATACGCAGTATTTT. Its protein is CASNRGGRAADTQYF.

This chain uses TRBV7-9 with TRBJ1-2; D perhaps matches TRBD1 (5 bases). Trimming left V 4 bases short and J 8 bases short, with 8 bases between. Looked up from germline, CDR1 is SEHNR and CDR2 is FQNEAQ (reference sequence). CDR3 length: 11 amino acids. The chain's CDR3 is CASSSNRGYTF. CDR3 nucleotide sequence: TGTGCCAGCAGCTCCAACAGGGGCTACACCTTC.

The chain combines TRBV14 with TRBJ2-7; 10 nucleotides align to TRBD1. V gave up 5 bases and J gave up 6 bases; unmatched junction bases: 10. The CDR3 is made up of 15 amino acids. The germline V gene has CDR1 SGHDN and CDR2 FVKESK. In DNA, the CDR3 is TGTGCCAGCAGCTTTGGGACAGGGGTTTATGGCGAGCAGTACTTC. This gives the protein CASSFGTGVYGEQYF. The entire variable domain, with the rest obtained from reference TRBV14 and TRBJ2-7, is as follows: EAGVTQFPSHSVIEKGQTVTLRCDPISGHDNLYWYRRVMGKEIKFLLHFVKESKQDESGMPNNRFLAERTGGTYSTLKVQPAELEDSGVYFCASSFGTGVYGEQYFGPGTRLTVT.

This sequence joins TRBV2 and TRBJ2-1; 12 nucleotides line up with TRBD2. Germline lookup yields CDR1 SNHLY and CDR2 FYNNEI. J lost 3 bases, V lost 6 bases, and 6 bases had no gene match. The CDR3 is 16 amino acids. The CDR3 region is CASSRRLAGVYNEQFF. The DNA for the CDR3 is TGTGCCAGCAGCCGCCGACTAGCGGGAGTCTACAATGAGCAGTTCTTC.

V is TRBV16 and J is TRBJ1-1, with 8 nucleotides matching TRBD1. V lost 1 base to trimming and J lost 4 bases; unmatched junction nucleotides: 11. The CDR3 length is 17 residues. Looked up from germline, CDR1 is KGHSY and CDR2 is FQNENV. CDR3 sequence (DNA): TGTGCCAGCAGCCAATTGGCAGGGGGCGGGTTGAGCACTGAAGCTTTCTTT. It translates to CASSQLAGGGLSTEAFF.

CDR3 bases: TGTGCCAGCAGTGAGGTGACAGGGGGAGTCTACGAGCAGTACTTC. This encodes CASSEVTGGVYEQYF. V usage is TRBV2 and J usage is TRBJ2-7; 9 bases fit TRBD1. The V segment lost 3 bases and the J segment 3 bases; nucleotides outside the gene matches: 6. In germline, CDR1 is SNHLY, CDR2 FYNNEI. This CDR3 is built from 15 residues.